The 27 T cell receptor beta chains in this list originate from one sample, sequenced in a study of cytomegalovirus exposure and HLA in healthy donors. The PCR had 60 Vbeta and 13 Jbeta primers. The data were produced by immunoSEQ multiplex PCR, yet TCRdb's version contains in-frame clones alone and is incomplete. Of about 120,000 clones in the sample, under 85% were seen once. Source material: PBMCs. The receptors were gathered from a man in his forties or fifties in good health and CMV-seropositive.

The genes are TRBV4-3 and TRBJ2-1, with D maybe TRBD2 (5 bases). The germline CDR1 and CDR2 sequences are LGHNA and YSLEER. The ends were cut back, 0 bases at V and 3 bases at J, with 15 bases in the middle. The CDR3 loop spans 17 amino acids. CDR3 sequence (DNA): TGCGCCAGCAGCCAAGACCGCGTAAGAGGGAACTACAATGAGCAGTTCTTC. This encodes CASSQDRVRGNYNEQFF.

This chain uses TRBV2 with TRBJ1-1; possibly TRBD1 for D (6 bases). The CDR3 runs to 14 residues. V lost 5 bases and J 5 bases, leaving 15 bases between the germline ends. The germline V gene has CDR1 SNHLY and CDR2 FYNNEI. This CDR3 reads CASSILQGQTEAFF. The CDR3 DNA reads TGTGCCAGCAGTATATTACAGGGTCAGACTGAAGCTTTCTTT.

This sequence joins TRBV21-1 and TRBJ2-7; the D call in the table, TRBD1, was not verified against the DNA. TRBV21-1 is classified as a pseudogene. The CDR3 length is 16 residues. CDR3 DNA sequence: TGTGCCAGCAGCATTGCCGGGACAGGGCCCTCCTACGAGCAGTACTTC. Amino acid sequence: CASSIAGTGPSYEQYF.

V is TRBV6-5 and J is TRBJ1-6; TRBD1 agrees at 7 bases. Germline V lookup: CDR1 MNHEY, CDR2 SVGAGI. V lost 5 bases to trimming and J lost 6 bases; unmatched junction nucleotides: 4. The CDR3 loop spans 14 amino acids. In DNA, the CDR3 is TGTGCCAGCAGTCGACAGGGACCTAATTCACCCCTCCACTTT. Protein: CASSRQGPNSPLHF.

The rearrangement links TRBV6-5 to TRBJ1-1, with 8 bases that match TRBD1. Germline assignment: CDR1 MNHEY and CDR2 SVGAGI. With 2 bases clipped from V and 11 bases from J, the junction kept 10 bases outside the gene matches. CDR3 length equals 14 residues. CDR3: CASSYTGQEKGAFF. DNA for the CDR3: TGTGCCAGCAGTTACACGGGACAGGAGAAAGGCGCTTTCTTT.

A few counts support this clone. CDR3 protein: CASSFRWTGGDGYTF. The CDR3 DNA sequence: TGTGCCAGCAGCTTTCGTTGGACAGGGGGCGATGGCTACACCTTC. The chain is built from TRBV5-8 and TRBJ1-2; TRBD1 aligns across 11 bases. With V trimmed by 2 bases and J by 6 bases, 6 bases remained unmatched. Germline values: CDR1 SGHTS, CDR2 YDEGEE. The CDR3 totals 15 residues.

The count of this clone is one. The rearrangement uses TRBV28 and TRBJ1-4, with 7 bases fitting TRBD1. CDR1 is MDHEN, CDR2 SYDVKM, per germline. This CDR3 has 16 amino acids. J lost 5 bases, V lost 6 bases, and 12 bases had no gene match. The CDR3 here is CASSSEGGQTNEKLFF. The CDR3 DNA reads as TGTGCCAGCAGCTCGGAGGGGGGACAGACGAATGAAAAACTGTTTTTT.

The rearrangement links TRBV18 to TRBJ1-2, with 7 bases identical to TRBD1. The CDR3 totals 15 residues. The V and J ends lost 1 base and 1 base, in that order; junction bases with no gene match: 3. Germline V CDR1 and CDR2: KGHSH, LQKENI. CDR3 amino acids: CASSPQGTVNYGYTF. The CDR3, as DNA: TGTGCCAGCTCACCACAAGGGACAGTTAACTATGGCTACACCTTC.

V is TRBV7-2 and J is TRBJ1-5; D unclear. The CDR3 has 15 amino acids. With 2 bases removed from V and 3 bases from J, the gap between germline ends came to 11 bases. Germline V gives CDR1 SGHTA, CDR2 FQGNSA. The DNA for the CDR3 is TGTGCCAGCAGCTTACGTTCAGGCCCCAATCAGCCCCAGCATTTT. Protein sequence: CASSLRSGPNQPQHF.

The rearrangement joins TRBV4-2 to TRBJ1-6; TRBD1 agrees at 7 bases. After removal of 5 bases from V and 3 bases from J, the junction contained 4 bases not matched to a gene. CDR3 size: 15 residues. Germline loops: CDR1 LGHNA, CDR2 YNFKEQ. CDR3 residues: CASSTWDSYNSPLHF. The CDR3 coding sequence is TGTGCCAGCAGCACCTGGGACAGCTATAATTCACCCCTCCACTTT.

This clone turned up a few times. The genes are TRBV6-4 and TRBJ2-3; D is unclear. This CDR3 is built from 13 residues. V was cut by 0 bases and J by 7 bases, with 8 bases left in between. Per germline, CDR1 MRHNA and CDR2 SNTAGT. This CDR3 is CASSDSAEHTQYF. The CDR3 DNA reads as TGTGCCAGCAGTGACTCGGCGGAGCATACGCAGTATTTT.

This clone occurred a few times. The rearrangement joins TRBV4-1 to TRBJ1-3; 7 positions match TRBD1. The CDR3 contains 20 residues. The ends lost 3 bases at V and 1 base at J; junction bases unmatched: 18. Germline CDR1 and CDR2: MGHRA and YSYEKL. CDR3 amino acids: CASSQPSGTELLGSGNTIYF. The DNA of the CDR3 is TGCGCCAGCAGCCAGCCCTCCGGGACAGAACTTCTGGGGTCTGGAAACACCATATATTTT.

The chain combines TRBV7-8 with TRBJ1-1; D is perhaps TRBD1 (5 bases). This CDR3 is 13 amino acids long. Germline V CDR1 and CDR2: SGHVS, FQNEAQ. With 4 bases removed from V and 13 bases from J, the gap between germline ends came to 19 bases. The CDR3 here is CASSSNEQGLVFF. The CDR3 nucleotides are TGTGCCAGCAGCTCAAATGAGCAGGGTTTGGTTTTCTTT.

There are a few counts of this clone. The V gene is TRBV10-3, the J gene TRBJ2-3, with TRBD2 matching 8 bases. The V and J ends lost 0 bases and 4 bases, in that order; junction bases with no gene match: 3. The CDR3 length is 15 residues. Germline values: CDR1 ENHRY, CDR2 SYGVKD. The CDR3 DNA follows: TGTGCCATCAGTGAGTCGGGACTAGAGTCAGATACGCAGTATTTT. Its translation: CAISESGLESDTQYF.

In its sample, this clone was seen a few times. The chain employs TRBV13 and TRBJ1-1; weak D call: TRBD1 (6 bases). Germline lookup yields CDR1 PRHDT and CDR2 FYEKMQ (reference sequence). This CDR3 is built from 15 residues. The germline V and J ends were trimmed by 6 bases and 0 bases, with 14 bases remaining between them. CDR3 DNA: TGTGCCAGCAGGCGTCACAGGGCCATGAACACTGAAGCTTTCTTT. It specifies CASRRHRAMNTEAFF.

The V gene is TRBV11-3, the J gene TRBJ2-5; perhaps TRBD1 as D (5 bases). This CDR3 spans 14 amino acids. The V end lost 2 bases, the J end lost 7 bases, and 14 bases lay between the germline ends. Germline V gene data show CDR1 as SGHNT and CDR2 as YENEEA. Here the CDR3 DNA reads TGTGCCAGCAGCTTAAGGGGCAGTAAAGGGACCCAGTACTTC. This gives the protein CASSLRGSKGTQYF.

V and J are TRBV7-8 and TRBJ2-1; the D gene is possibly TRBD2 (5 bases). Germline CDR1 SGHVS, CDR2 FQNEAQ. The CDR3 runs 15 residues. The ends were cut back, 1 base at V and 9 bases at J, with 16 bases in the middle. The CDR3 sequence is CASSLEIRGIGEQFF. Written as DNA, the CDR3 is TGTGCCAGCAGCTTAGAAATCCGGGGTATCGGTGAGCAGTTCTTC.

The chain links TRBV28 to TRBJ1-5; D may be TRBD1 (6 bases). From germline, CDR1 is MDHEN and CDR2 SYDVKM. This CDR3 comprises 13 residues. Trimming stripped 5 bases from V and 7 bases from J, with 12 bases between. This CDR3 is CASSGRGWQPQHF. The CDR3 nucleotides read TGTGCCAGCAGTGGCAGGGGTTGGCAGCCCCAGCATTTT. The whole variable domain, filled in from reference TRBV28 and TRBJ1-5, reads DVKVTQSSRYLVKRTGEKVFLECVQDMDHENMFWYRQDPGLGLRLIYFSYDVKMKEKGDIPEGYSVSREKKERFSLILESASTNQTSMYLCASSGRGWQPQHFGDGTRLSIL.

J is TRBJ2-5 and V is TRBV5-1, with 15 positions matching TRBD2. CDR3 size: 16 residues. CDR1 is SGHRS and CDR2 is YFSETQ in the germline V gene. Unmatched junction bases numbered 3, after V lost 4 bases and J lost 2 bases. CDR3 region: CASSLGLAGGQETQYF. Written as DNA, the CDR3 is TGCGCCAGCAGCCTAGGACTAGCGGGGGGGCAAGAGACCCAGTACTTC.

Of note for this clone: This sample includes further DNA sequences coding for the same CDR3. V usage is TRBV2 and J usage is TRBJ2-5; 10 bases fit TRBD2. The V segment lost 7 bases and the J segment 3 bases; nucleotides outside the gene matches: 8. Germline CDR1 reads SNHLY; CDR2 reads FYNNEI. The CDR3 contains 15 residues. CDR3 coding DNA: TGTGCCAGCAATAAAGCGGGGGGGGTAGAAGAGACCCAGTACTTC. Protein sequence: CASNKAGGVEETQYF.

A note on this clone: A read error may produce the germline difference seen at one junction end. This chain links TRBV7-9 with TRBJ2-5, with TRBD2 matching 10 bases. CDR1 and CDR2 from the germline V gene are SEHNR and FQNEAQ (reference sequence). CDR3 size: 17 residues. The CDR3: CSSSLPWTSGYSLTQYF. The DNA of the CDR3 is TGTTCCAGCAGCTTACCCTGGACTAGCGGCTACTCGTTAACCCAGTACTTC.

The chain uses TRBV5-1 and TRBJ1-4; D is ambiguous. Trimming took off 5 bases at V and 6 bases at J, with 11 bases between the two ends. CDR3 length: 13 residues. Germline V lookup: CDR1 SGHRS, CDR2 YFSETQ. The CDR3 DNA is TGCGCCAGCAGTTCGACTCGTCATGAAAAACTGTTTTTT. Translation: CASSSTRHEKLFF. Drawing the rest from reference TRBV5-1 and TRBJ1-4, the complete variable domain is KAGVTQTPRYLIKTRGQQVTLSCSPISGHRSVSWYQQTPGQGLQFLFEYFSETQRNKGNFPGRFSGRQFSNSRSEMNVSTLELGDSALYLCASSSTRHEKLFFGSGTQLSVL.

This chain joins TRBV28 and TRBJ1-1; the match to TRBD1 covers 7 bases. The CDR3 is made up of 13 amino acids. Germline V CDR1 and CDR2: MDHEN, SYDVKM. J gave up 5 bases and V 8 bases, and 8 bases lay outside the gene matches. CDR3: CASGTTTGTEAFF. In nucleotides, the CDR3 is TGTGCCAGCGGGACCACGACAGGGACTGAAGCTTTCTTT.

The rearrangement joins TRBV7-3 to TRBJ2-1; 8 bases are shared with TRBD1. Germline V lookup: CDR1 SGHTA, CDR2 FQGTGA. The CDR3 has 15 amino acids. After removal of 5 bases from V and 4 bases from J, the junction contained 7 bases not matched to a gene. CDR3 DNA: TGTGCCAGCAGCCATCGGGACAGGACATACAATGAGCAGTTCTTC. This codes for CASSHRDRTYNEQFF.

The chain combines TRBV28 with TRBJ1-5; D is perhaps TRBD1 (6 bases). The CDR3 is 14 amino acids. Trimming took 6 bases from V and 6 from J, leaving 15 bases between them. Looked up from germline, CDR1 is MDHEN and CDR2 is SYDVKM. The DNA for the CDR3 is TGTGCCAGCAGCACCGGGGGGCACAGTCAGCCCCAGCATTTT. Amino acid sequence: CASSTGGHSQPQHF. Complete variable domain (other parts from reference TRBV28 and TRBJ1-5): DVKVTQSSRYLVKRTGEKVFLECVQDMDHENMFWYRQDPGLGLRLIYFSYDVKMKEKGDIPEGYSVSREKKERFSLILESASTNQTSMYLCASSTGGHSQPQHFGDGTRLSIL.

The genes are TRBV4-2 and TRBJ2-2; a possible D gene is TRBD1 (6 bases). The germline V gene encodes CDR1 LGHNA and CDR2 YNFKEQ. Trimming removed 6 bases from V and 1 base from J, with 9 bases in between. This CDR3 is built from 14 residues. CDR3 loop: CASRRQVNTGELFF. CDR3 in DNA: TGTGCCAGCAGAAGACAGGTGAACACCGGGGAGCTGTTTTTT.

This clone was picked up a small number of times. The chain links TRBV7-2 to TRBJ2-7; 11 bases map to TRBD2. Germline CDR1 reads SGHTA; CDR2 reads FQGNSA. Germline trimming cut 3 bases from V and 0 bases from J; bases unmatched to any gene: 7. CDR3 length equals 17 residues. This CDR3 reads CASSFQLAGASSYEQYF. In nucleotides, the CDR3 is TGTGCCAGCAGCTTTCAACTAGCGGGGGCCAGCTCCTACGAGCAGTACTTC. The whole variable domain, filled in from reference TRBV7-2 and TRBJ2-7, reads GAGVSQSPSNKVTEKGKDVELRCDPISGHTALYWYRQSLGQGLEFLIYFQGNSAPDKSGLPSDRFSAERTGGSVSTLTIQRTQQEDSAVYLCASSFQLAGASSYEQYFGPGTRLTVT.